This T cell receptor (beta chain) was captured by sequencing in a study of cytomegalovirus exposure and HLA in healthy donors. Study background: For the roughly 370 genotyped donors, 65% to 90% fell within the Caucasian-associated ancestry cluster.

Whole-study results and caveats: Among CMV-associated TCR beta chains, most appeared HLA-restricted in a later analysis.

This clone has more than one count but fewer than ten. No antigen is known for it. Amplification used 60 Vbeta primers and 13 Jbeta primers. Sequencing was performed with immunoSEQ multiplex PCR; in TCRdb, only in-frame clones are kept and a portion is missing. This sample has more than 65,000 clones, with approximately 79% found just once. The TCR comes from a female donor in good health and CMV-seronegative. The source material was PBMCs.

The CDR3 DNA reads as TGTGCCAGCAGTGACTCGATAGCGGGAGGCTCAGATACGCAGTATTTT. As protein: CASSDSIAGGSDTQYF. The chain is built from TRBV6-4 and TRBJ2-3; 10 bases map to TRBD2. V lost 0 bases and J lost 4; bases outside the gene matches: 4. CDR1 is MRHNA, CDR2 SNTAGT, per germline. CDR3 length equals 16 residues.